This TCR beta chain was obtained from a study of PD-1 blockade in classical Hodgkin lymphoma. Relapses following autologous stem cell transplantation were seen in all patients, with brentuximab vedotin exposure varying. The CDR3 is 17 amino acids. The V segment lost 6 bases and the J segment 5 bases; nucleotides outside the gene matches: 12. Germline V gene lookup returns CDR1 SNHLY and CDR2 FYNNEI. Study-wide results and limits: Baseline diversity was lower in partial responders and progressors than complete responders.

Repertoires were generated with immunoSEQ multiplex PCR, while TCRdb's copy carries only in-frame clones and drops some. The sample yields 10,000 to 15,000 clones, 91% seen once. Remarks on this clone: The antigen remains unidentified.

The chain recombines TRBV2 with TRBJ1-6, with TRBD1 matching 8 bases. This TCR was sampled from a human donor with classical Hodgkin lymphoma. Sequenced here: peripheral blood mononuclear cells (PBMCs), sampled at baseline. CDR3 protein: CASSQTAGQANNSPLHF. As DNA, the CDR3 is TGTGCCAGCAGCCAAACGGCGGGACAGGCAAATAATTCACCCCTCCACTTT. The full variable domain, with the rest looked up from reference TRBV2 and TRBJ1-6, is EPEVTQTPSHQVTQMGQEVILRCVPISNHLYFYWYRQILGQKVEFLVSFYNNEISEKSEIFDDQFSVERPDGSNFTLKIRSTKLEDSAMYFCASSQTAGQANNSPLHFGNGTRLTVT.